Described below is a single TCR beta chain sequence and its context. What it binds is unknown. When replicate PCRs were run on sorted subsets, they used around 0.2 ug DNA, 30,000 to 35,000 T cell genomes. Sequenced by immunoSEQ multiplex PCR; TCRdb stores in-frame clones only, minus some. The table lists about 2.3 million clones, 85% to 95% of them singletons. This sample was taken from a study of shared clonotypes between healthy human individuals. Points from the study as a whole: Rarefaction indicated that sorted-subset sequencing remained incomplete although depth was large.

The CDR3 is 16 residues long. Trimming removed 6 bases from V and 4 bases from J, with 21 bases in between. CDR1 is MNHEY, CDR2 SMNVEV, per germline (reference sequence). The sequenced material came from naive CD4+ T cells from PBMCs. As to subset: CD45RA+ positively selected. This sequence was found in a man between 18 and 35 years old in good health. Some clones in this sample may be carry-over from other donors' samples. The chain has TRBV27 and TRBJ1-2; D is possibly TRBD1 (5 bases). The CDR3 here is CASSPFLGVAGYGYTF. CDR3 nucleotides: TGTGCCAGCAGCCCATTTCTGGGGGTGGCAGGCTATGGCTACACCTTC.